This entry lists 24 T cell receptor beta chains sequenced from one sample in a study of blood T cell repertoires in COVID-19. Data came from immunoSEQ multiplex PCR; TCRdb stores just in-frame clones and leaves some out. The sample lists more than 75,000 clones; around 89% were seen once. Source material: peripheral blood. The origin of the receptors is an elderly woman with active COVID-19.

V gene TRBV13 combines with J gene TRBJ2-2; 8 bases are a match to TRBD2. Germline loops: CDR1 PRHDT, CDR2 FYEKMQ (reference sequence). With V trimmed by 5 bases and J by 0 bases, 5 bases remained unmatched. The CDR3 has 16 residues. This CDR3 reads CASSPRTSTNTGELFF. The DNA for the CDR3 is TGTGCCAGCAGCCCTCGGACTAGCACGAACACCGGGGAGCTGTTTTTT.

V and J are TRBV27 and TRBJ1-1; D gene uncertain. Germline values: CDR1 MNHEY, CDR2 SMNVEV (reference sequence). CDR3 length equals 14 residues. The V end lost 6 bases, the J end lost 0 bases, and 11 bases lay between the germline ends. CDR3 in DNA: TGTGCCAGCAGGCTAGTCGCTATGAACACTGAAGCTTTCTTT. Its translation: CASRLVAMNTEAFF.

J is TRBJ2-1 and V is TRBV5-1; tentative D call: TRBD2 (5 bases). V gave up 3 bases and J gave up 0 bases, with 7 bases separating them. The germline V gene has CDR1 SGHRS and CDR2 YFSETQ. CDR3 length equals 14 residues. This chain's CDR3 is CASSSGSSYNEQFF. The CDR3 DNA sequence: TGCGCCAGCAGCTCGGGGAGCTCCTACAATGAGCAGTTCTTC.

The rearrangement uses TRBV3-1 (or the pseudogene TRBV3-2) and TRBJ1-5, with 10 bases fitting TRBD1. This CDR3 contains 13 residues. The junction had 2 bases not matched to a gene; V was cut back by 5 bases and J by 7 bases. Germline V gene sequence: CDR1 LGHDT, CDR2 YNNKEL (reference sequence). As DNA, the CDR3 is TGTGCCAGCAGCAGGGACAGGGGACAGCCCCAGCATTTT. This gives the protein CASSRDRGQPQHF.

This chain uses TRBV28 with TRBJ2-1; 11 bases align to TRBD2. Trimming removed 8 bases from V and 3 bases from J; junction bases left unmatched: 12. Germline-derived CDR1 and CDR2 are MDHEN and SYDVKM. The CDR3 consists of 17 residues. The CDR3 nucleotides read TGTGCCAGCCTCTCACCCCCACTAGCGGGAGTCTACAATGAGCAGTTCTTC. As protein: CASLSPPLAGVYNEQFF.

This clone was seen once. The chain's CDR3 is CASSRTGGTNTEAFF. Written as DNA, the CDR3 is TGTGCCAGCTCCCGGACAGGGGGAACAAACACTGAAGCTTTCTTT. The chain has TRBV6-5 and TRBJ1-1, with TRBD1 matching 10 bases. V shed 8 bases and J 2 bases; nucleotides not matched to a gene: 8. Germline CDR1 is MNHEY and CDR2 is SVGAGI. This CDR3 comprises 15 residues.

The chain combines TRBV12-3 or TRBV12-4 with TRBJ2-7; D may be TRBD2 (5 bases). Trimming pared 5 bases from V and 3 bases from J, leaving 11 bases between. The CDR3 sequence is 13 residues long. The CDR3 loop is CASSTHSVYEQYF. CDR3 nucleotides: TGTGCCAGCAGTACCCATAGCGTCTACGAGCAGTACTTC.

The rearrangement uses TRBV5-5 and TRBJ1-2, with D uncertain. The V gene lost 2 bases and the J gene lost 4 bases, with 15 bases spanning the gap. The CDR3 contains 15 residues. Germline V gene lookup returns CDR1 SGHKS and CDR2 YYEKEE (reference sequence). The DNA of the CDR3 is TGTGCCAGCAGCTTAGTGGGGAGTGAGGCCTATGGCTACACCTTC. Amino acid sequence: CASSLVGSEAYGYTF.

The V gene is TRBV6-5, the J gene TRBJ2-1; the match to TRBD2 covers 15 bases. The germline V gene has CDR1 MNHEY and CDR2 SVGAGI. Trimming took 7 bases from V and 8 from J; bases not matched to a gene: 6. This CDR3 has 15 residues. CDR3 sequence: CASIGTSGRTDEQFF. The CDR3 DNA sequence: TGTGCCAGCATCGGGACTAGCGGGAGGACAGATGAGCAGTTCTTC.

This chain joins TRBV29-1 and TRBJ1-5, with 10 bases fitting TRBD1. The junction had 14 bases not matched to a gene; V was cut back by 7 bases and J by 2 bases. The CDR3 has 17 amino acids. CDR1 and CDR2 (germline): SQVTM, ANQGSEA. CDR3 residues: CSARTGGNVGGNQPQHF. The CDR3 region has the DNA TGCAGCGCCCGGACAGGGGGGAACGTAGGCGGCAATCAGCCCCAGCATTTT.

This chain joins TRBV12-5 and TRBJ1-5, with unresolved D. Germline V gene lookup returns CDR1 LGHNT and CDR2 FRNRAP. V dropped 7 bases and J dropped 6 bases, with 13 bases sitting between them. There are 13 residues in the CDR3. CDR3 sequence reads: CASALEGGQPQHF. Here the CDR3 DNA reads TGTGCTAGTGCCTTGGAAGGCGGTCAGCCCCAGCATTTT.

This clone was recorded once. This sequence joins TRBV12-3 or TRBV12-4 and TRBJ2-5; D remains ambiguous. This CDR3 is 12 amino acids long. Trimming stripped 3 bases from V and 4 bases from J, with 6 bases between. The CDR3 is CASSLYGETQYF. For the CDR3, the DNA is TGTGCCAGCAGTTTGTACGGAGAGACCCAGTACTTC.

The chain links TRBV19 to TRBJ2-5; TRBD2 aligns across 8 bases. This CDR3 is 14 amino acids long. Germline CDR1 reads LNHDA; CDR2 reads SQIVND (reference sequence). V was clipped by 7 bases and J by 5 bases; unmatched bases: 9. The CDR3 region is CASKTSDNKETQYF. The CDR3 bases are TGTGCCAGTAAGACTAGCGATAATAAGGAGACCCAGTACTTC. Full variable domain (remainder filled in from reference TRBV19 and TRBJ2-5): DGGITQSPKYLFRKEGQNVTLSCEQNLNHDAMYWYRQDPGQGLRLIYYSQIVNDFQKGDIAEGYSVSREKKESFPLTVTSAQKNPTAFYLCASKTSDNKETQYFGPGTRLLVL.

The chain carries TRBV5-1 and TRBJ2-7, with 7 bases that match TRBD1. With V trimmed by 0 bases and J by 2 bases, 2 bases remained unmatched. CDR3 length: 14 residues. CDR1 SGHRS and CDR2 YFSETQ come from the germline V gene. The CDR3 DNA sequence: TGCGCCAGCAGCTTGGGACAGGGACCCTACGAGCAGTACTTC. It yields the protein CASSLGQGPYEQYF.

This clone was found once. The chain carries TRBV6-2 or TRBV6-3 and TRBJ2-6; TRBD2 might be the D (5 bases). This CDR3 has 19 residues. Germline lookup yields CDR1 MNHEY and CDR2 SVGEGT. Between the trimmed V and J ends, which lost 2 bases and 0 bases, there was a span of 17 bases. The CDR3, as DNA: TGTGCCAGCAGTTACCGTTCGAGGGTGGTATACTCTGGGGCCAACGTCCTGACTTTC. Translating it yields CASSYRSRVVYSGANVLTF.

V usage is TRBV20-1 and J usage is TRBJ2-3; 9 positions match TRBD2. Per germline, CDR1 DFQATT and CDR2 SNEGSKA (reference sequence). The CDR3 extends over 16 amino acids. After removal of 3 bases from V and 2 bases from J, the junction contained 9 bases not matched to a gene. CDR3 bases: TGCAGTGCTAGTAAGACTAGCGGACCGAACACAGATACGCAGTATTTT. Translating it yields CSASKTSGPNTDTQYF.

The chain uses TRBV7-2 and TRBJ1-2, with D perhaps TRBD1 (5 bases). Per germline, CDR1 SGHTA and CDR2 FQGNSA. The V end was cut by 1 base, the J end by 4 bases, with 13 bases between. This CDR3 has 15 residues. The CDR3 is CASSLGPGPTYGYTF. CDR3 nucleotides: TGTGCCAGCAGCTTAGGTCCAGGGCCAACCTATGGCTACACCTTC.

This chain uses TRBV15 with TRBJ2-5; 8 bases are a match to TRBD2. CDR1 is LNHNV and CDR2 is YYDKDF in the germline V gene (reference sequence). This CDR3 is 17 amino acids long. V shed 5 bases, J shed 5 bases, and the junction held 16 bases outside the gene matches. The CDR3 nucleotides read TGTGCCACCAGCTCTCACGGGAGGGACTCCCCAAAGGAGACCCAGTACTTC. This encodes CATSSHGRDSPKETQYF.

This sequence joins TRBV29-1 and TRBJ2-7; 8 bases are a match to TRBD2. Germline CDR1 SQVTM, CDR2 ANQGSEA. CDR3 size: 11 residues. The V segment lost 6 bases and the J segment 7 bases; nucleotides outside the gene matches: 5. CDR3 nucleotide sequence: TGCAGCGTACAGACTAGCGCGGAGCAGTACTTC. Translated, it gives CSVQTSAEQYF.

The CDR3 spells CASSHLPGLAYYNEQFF. In DNA form, the CDR3 reads TGCGCCAGCAGCCATCTACCGGGACTAGCGTACTACAATGAGCAGTTCTTC. The J gene is TRBJ2-1, the V gene TRBV4-1; TRBD2 matches 10 bases. The CDR3 has 17 amino acids. V shed 3 bases, J shed 3 bases, and the junction held 8 bases outside the gene matches. The germline gives CDR1 MGHRA, CDR2 YSYEKL.

The chain uses TRBV9 and TRBJ2-7; 8 bases map to TRBD2. Germline CDR1 and CDR2: SGDLS and YYNGEE. V was clipped by 4 bases and J by 5 bases; unmatched bases: 8. This CDR3 contains 14 residues. The CDR3 loop reads CASSPRLARHEQYF. The CDR3 DNA reads TGTGCCAGCAGCCCTAGACTAGCGCGGCACGAGCAGTACTTC.

The V and J genes are TRBV15 and TRBJ2-7; possibly TRBD1 for D (5 bases). This CDR3 has 15 amino acids. V was shortened by 5 bases and J by 4 bases, with 18 bases between the two germline ends. Per germline, CDR1 LNHNV and CDR2 YYDKDF (reference sequence). As DNA, the CDR3 is TGTGCCACCAGCGCCTTCAGGGTCGGCGCATACGAGCAGTACTTC. Encoded protein: CATSAFRVGAYEQYF. Full variable domain (rest looked up from reference TRBV15 and TRBJ2-7): DAMVIQNPRYQVTQFGKPVTLSCSQTLNHNVMYWYQQKSSQAPKLLFHYYDKDFNNEADTPDNFQSRRPNTSFCFLDIRSPGLGDTAMYLCATSAFRVGAYEQYFGPGTRLTVT.

The chain employs TRBV19 and TRBJ1-6; TRBD1 agrees at 8 bases. The CDR3 spans 14 residues. In germline, CDR1 is LNHDA, CDR2 SQIVND (reference sequence). J lost 9 bases, V lost 7 bases, and 8 bases had no gene match. The CDR3 DNA follows: TGTGCCAGTATTGGACAGGGAAAAGGTTCACCCCTCCACTTT. This sequence encodes CASIGQGKGSPLHF.

This clone has a handful of counts. The chain links TRBV15 to TRBJ2-7, with D possibly TRBD2 on 6 matching bases. The germline V gene has CDR1 LNHNV and CDR2 YYDKDF (reference sequence). The CDR3 runs 15 residues. V lost 5 bases and J lost 2, with 16 bases in between. The CDR3: CATSPRLRETYEQYF. In DNA, the CDR3 is TGTGCCACCAGCCCTCGACTCCGGGAGACCTACGAGCAGTACTTC.